This T cell receptor (beta chain) was documented in a study of T-cell reconstitution after alpha-beta-depleted transplantation in children. Study-wide results and limits: After one year, T-cell counts and TCRbeta diversity mostly came from new T cells. Expanded graft clones, several hundred of them, were reportedly the source of alpha-beta T cells about two months after transplant. High day-60 TCRbeta diversity in some patients came from surviving recipient T cells and thymic progenitors.

Remarks on this clonotype: Its antigen is undetermined.

Germline loops: CDR1 MDHEN, CDR2 SYDVKM. CDR3 size: 14 residues. The V gene end was trimmed by 5 bases and the J gene end by 7 bases; junction bases not matched to a gene: 5. Construction of the TCRbeta library involved unique molecular identifiers. TCRdb reanalysed the PCR reads using MiXCR and keeps one entry per CDR3 protein. The repertoire consists of 500,000 to 650,000 distinct CDR3 sequences, with about an eighth occurring once and the leading ten covering roughly 15%. The material was PBMCs, mostly from graft donor cells, obtained 180 days after TCRalphabeta/CD19-depleted stem cell transplant. The receptor comes from a female patient aged 2-10 years who had a stem cell transplant for aplastic anemia, so the T cells may come from the graft donor. The rearrangement joins TRBV28 to TRBJ1-4, with 9 bases fitting TRBD1. The CDR3 region is CASSPQGAREKLFF. The CDR3 nucleotides read TGTGCCAGCAGTCCACAGGGGGCGCGTGAAAAACTGTTTTTT.